This T cell receptor beta chain originates from a study of shared clonotypes between healthy human individuals. Study-wide background: Three plates were used per donor for CD4 naive, three for CD4 memory, two for CD8 naive and one for CD8 memory.

Naive-designated CD8 cells lacked CD45RO, were positively enriched for CCR7, and omitted terminally differentiated effector memory CD45RA+ cells. Germline CDR1 LNHDA, CDR2 SQIVND (reference sequence). The CDR3 runs to 15 residues. Trimming removed 3 bases from V and 3 bases from J, with 12 bases in between. Study results and caveats: Sampling covered blood only; tissue repertoires likely differ.

Sequencing was performed with immunoSEQ multiplex PCR; in TCRdb, only in-frame clones are kept and a portion is missing. There are a few million clones in the sample; around 93% occur only once, and around 1.8% lies in the top ten. Details on this clone: Its antigen remains unknown.

The source material was naive CD8+ T cells from PBMCs. The chain links TRBV19 to TRBJ1-5; D might be TRBD1 (5 bases). This TCR was sampled from a man between 18 and 35 years old in good health. Some clones in this sample may be carry-over from other donors' samples. The CDR3 DNA reads as TGTGCCAGTAGTATCGTACCGGGGGACAATCAGCCCCAGCATTTT. Protein product: CASSIVPGDNQPQHF.